These 10 T cell receptor beta chains originate from one sample sequenced in a study of low-dose radiotherapy and immunotherapy resistance in tumors. Both TCRalpha and TCRbeta chains were reverse transcribed with V-gene-specific primers. Over around 19 PCR cycles, TCRs were amplified from a constant-region primer and V-primer adapter. TCRdb re-called the reads with MiXCR, one entry per CDR3 protein. The top ten clones hold roughly 7% of a sample with 60,000 or so distinct CDR3 sequences, 26% of them seen once. As to time point: before trial treatment. Source: PBMCs, taken before treatment. The receptors shown here come from a male donor with rectosigmoid adenocarcinoma.

This chain uses TRBV4-1 with TRBJ2-7; 8 bases are a match to TRBD1. The CDR3 sequence is 15 residues long. V gave up 2 bases and J gave up 5 bases; unmatched junction bases: 8. The V gene's germline CDR1 is MGHRA and CDR2 YSYEKL. CDR3 sequence: CASSQLGDRRHEQYF. The CDR3 nucleotides read TGCGCCAGCAGCCAATTAGGGGACAGGCGCCACGAGCAGTACTTC.

For this clonotype: A far larger clone is just one base off, so this is likely a read error. This chain uses TRBV7-9 with TRBJ1-3; unclear D gene. CDR1 is SEHNR and CDR2 is FQNEAQ in the germline V gene (reference sequence). The CDR3 totals 17 residues. The CDR3 reads CASGLVSGTFSGNTIYF. The CDR3 DNA sequence: TGTGCCAGCGGCTTAGTTTCTGGTACTTTCTCTGGAAACACCATATATTTT. The variable domain in full, completed from reference TRBV7-9 and TRBJ1-3, reads DTGVSQNPRHKITKRGQNVTFRCDPISEHNRLYWYRQTLGQGPEFLTYFQNEAQLEKSRLLSDRFSAERPKGSFSTLEIQRTEQGDSAMYLCASGLVSGTFSGNTIYFGEGSWLTVV.

This clonotype was recorded at least ten times. The chain employs TRBV27 and TRBJ1-5; possibly TRBD1 for D (6 bases). The CDR3 has 15 residues. The germline V gene has CDR1 MNHEY and CDR2 SMNVEV (reference sequence). The V end lost 4 bases, the J end lost 0 bases, and 10 bases lay between the germline ends. The CDR3 nucleotides read TGTGCCAGCAGTTACGGGACAAATAGCAATCAGCCCCAGCATTTT. Amino acids: CASSYGTNSNQPQHF.

This clonotype was seen more than once but under ten times. The V and J genes are TRBV10-3 and TRBJ1-5; 8 nucleotides agree with TRBD1. This CDR3 comprises 15 residues. J was trimmed by 6 bases and V by 2 bases; bases with no gene match: 6. CDR1 is ENHRY and CDR2 is SYGVKD in the germline V gene. CDR3 sequence reads: CAISEGQGDSQPQHF. The CDR3 DNA follows: TGTGCCATCAGTGAGGGACAGGGCGACAGTCAGCCCCAGCATTTT.

This clonotype was observed at least ten times. The V and J genes are TRBV7-4 and TRBJ2-7; TRBD1 agrees at 8 bases. The CDR3 length is 13 residues. Germline V gene sequence: CDR1 SGHVT, CDR2 SQSDAQ. Germline trimming cut 8 bases from V and 4 bases from J; bases unmatched to any gene: 7. The chain's CDR3 is CASPQGVRYEQYF. CDR3 DNA: TGTGCCAGCCCACAGGGGGTCAGGTACGAGCAGTACTTC.

Only one count was recorded for this clonotype. The junction departs from the called germline gene at one end, perhaps through a read error. The DNA for the CDR3 is TGTGCCAGCAGCTCGAATCCCCAGGGATACGGCTGCACCTTC. It translates to CASSSNPQGYGCTF. The J gene is TRBJ1-2, the V gene TRBV3-1; possible D gene TRBD1, 5 bases. The CDR3 extends over 14 amino acids. CDR1 is LGHDT and CDR2 is YNNKEL in the germline V gene (reference sequence).

Many counts were recorded for this clonotype. The chain employs TRBV5-1 and TRBJ2-1, with D perhaps given as TRBD1 or TRBD2 (5 bases each). The CDR3 totals 15 residues. CDR1 and CDR2 (germline): SGHRS, YFSETQ. The V gene lost 0 bases and the J gene lost 2 bases, with 9 bases spanning the gap. The CDR3 protein is CASSLAQGPYNEQFF. The CDR3 DNA follows: TGCGCCAGCAGCTTGGCTCAGGGACCCTACAATGAGCAGTTCTTC.

The gene calls are TRBV5-6 and TRBJ1-1; weak D call: TRBD1 (5 bases). Germline loops: CDR1 SGHDT, CDR2 YYEEEE. Trimming cost V 0 bases and J 8 bases, with 14 bases left between them. The CDR3 length is 14 residues. CDR3 residues: CASSLADGGREAFF. DNA for the CDR3: TGTGCCAGCAGCTTGGCCGATGGGGGAAGGGAAGCTTTCTTT.

This clonotype was seen repeatedly, ten times or more. V usage is TRBV27 and J usage is TRBJ2-7; 7 bases line up with TRBD2. Germline CDR1 MNHEY, CDR2 SMNVEV (reference sequence). V was pared by 0 bases and J by 4 bases, with 6 bases of the junction left unmatched. This CDR3 has 15 amino acids. The DNA for the CDR3 is TGTGCCAGCAGTTTATCGGAGGGGAGGGTTTACGAGCAGTACTTC. This codes for CASSLSEGRVYEQYF.

On this clonotype: A far larger clone is one base from this, pointing to a likely read error. The chain links TRBV6-6 to TRBJ2-1, with D possibly matching TRBD2 (6 bases). Germline loops: CDR1 MNHNY, CDR2 SVGAGI (reference sequence). The length of the CDR3 is 17 residues. The CDR3 here is CASSSSSTGSSGNERFF. The CDR3 nucleotides are TGTGCCAGCAGCTCCTCCTCGACCGGGAGTAGTGGGAATGAGCGGTTCTTC.